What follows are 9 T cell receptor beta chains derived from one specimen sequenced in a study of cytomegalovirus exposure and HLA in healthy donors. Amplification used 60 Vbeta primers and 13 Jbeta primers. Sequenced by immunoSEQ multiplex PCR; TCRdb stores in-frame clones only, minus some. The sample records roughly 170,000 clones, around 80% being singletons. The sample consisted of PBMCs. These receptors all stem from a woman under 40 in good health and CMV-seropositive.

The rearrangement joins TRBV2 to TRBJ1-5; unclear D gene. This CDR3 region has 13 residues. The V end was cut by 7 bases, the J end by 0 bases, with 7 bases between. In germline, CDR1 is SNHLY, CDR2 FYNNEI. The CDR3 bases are TGTGCCAGCACAGAGGGTAGCAATCAGCCCCAGCATTTT. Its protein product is CASTEGSNQPQHF.

The CDR3 nucleotides read TGTGCCAGCAACCTTCCGACTAGCGGGTTGTACGAGCAGTACTTC. Residues: CASNLPTSGLYEQYF. The chain recombines TRBV5-5 with TRBJ2-7, with 10 bases lining up with TRBD2. The V segment lost 6 bases and the J segment 4 bases; nucleotides outside the gene matches: 10. In germline, CDR1 is SGHKS, CDR2 YYEKEE (reference sequence). CDR3 length equals 15 residues.

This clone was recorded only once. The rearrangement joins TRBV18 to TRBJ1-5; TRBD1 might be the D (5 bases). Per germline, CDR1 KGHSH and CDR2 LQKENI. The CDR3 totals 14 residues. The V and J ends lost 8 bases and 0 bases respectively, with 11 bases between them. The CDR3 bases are TGTGCCAGCGCGGAGACAGATAGCAATCAGCCCCAGCATTTT. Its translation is CASAETDSNQPQHF. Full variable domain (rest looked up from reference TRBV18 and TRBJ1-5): NAGVMQNPRHLVRRRGQEARLRCSPMKGHSHVYWYRQLPEEGLKFMVYLQKENIIDESGMPKERFSAEFPKEGPSILRIQQVVRGDSAAYFCASAETDSNQPQHFGDGTRLSIL.

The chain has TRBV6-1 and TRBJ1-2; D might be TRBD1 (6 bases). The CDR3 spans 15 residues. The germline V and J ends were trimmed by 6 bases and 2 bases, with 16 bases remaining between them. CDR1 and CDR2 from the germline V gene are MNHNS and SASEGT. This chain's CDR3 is CASRPTGIVNYGYTF. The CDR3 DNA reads TGTGCCAGCAGACCTACAGGGATCGTCAACTATGGCTACACCTTC.

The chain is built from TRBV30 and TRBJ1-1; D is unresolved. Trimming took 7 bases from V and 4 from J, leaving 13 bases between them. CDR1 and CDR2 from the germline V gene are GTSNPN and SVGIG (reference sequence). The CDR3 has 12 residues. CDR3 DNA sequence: TGTGCCTTCGGCCGGGCGGGCACTGAAGCTTTCTTT. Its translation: CAFGRAGTEAFF.

CDR3 nucleotide sequence: TGTGCCAGCAGCACGGGACAGGGGAACACTGAAGCTTTCTTT. Its translation: CASSTGQGNTEAFF. The chain is built from TRBV9 and TRBJ1-1; 9 positions match TRBD1. The germline gives CDR1 SGDLS, CDR2 YYNGEE. The CDR3 extends over 14 amino acids. Trimming cost V 4 bases and J 1 base; bases outside gene matches: 2.

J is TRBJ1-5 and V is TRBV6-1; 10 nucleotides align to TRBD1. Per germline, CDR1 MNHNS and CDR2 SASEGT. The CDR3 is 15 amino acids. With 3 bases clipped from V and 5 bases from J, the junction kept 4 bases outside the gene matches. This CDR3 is CASSDRGQGYQPQHF. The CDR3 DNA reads TGTGCCAGCAGTGACCGGGGACAGGGGTATCAGCCCCAGCATTTT.

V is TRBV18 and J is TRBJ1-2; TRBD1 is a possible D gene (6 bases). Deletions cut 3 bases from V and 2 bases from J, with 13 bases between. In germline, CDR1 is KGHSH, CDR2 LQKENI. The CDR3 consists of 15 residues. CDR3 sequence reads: CASSPAAGQNYGYTF. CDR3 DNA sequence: TGTGCCAGCTCACCGGCCGCAGGACAGAACTATGGCTACACCTTC. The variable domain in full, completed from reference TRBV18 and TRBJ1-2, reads NAGVMQNPRHLVRRRGQEARLRCSPMKGHSHVYWYRQLPEEGLKFMVYLQKENIIDESGMPKERFSAEFPKEGPSILRIQQVVRGDSAAYFCASSPAAGQNYGYTFGSGTRLTVV.

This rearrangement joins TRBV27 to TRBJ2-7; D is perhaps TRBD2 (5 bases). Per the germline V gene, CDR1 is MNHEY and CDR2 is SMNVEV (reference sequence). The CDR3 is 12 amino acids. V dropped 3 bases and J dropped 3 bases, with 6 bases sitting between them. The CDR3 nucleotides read TGTGCCAGCAGTTTCGGAGGCTACGAGCAGTACTTC. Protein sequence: CASSFGGYEQYF.